The 18 T cell receptor beta chains listed next were all sequenced from one sample in a study of PD-1 blockade in mismatch repair-deficient tumors. TCRdb's copy holds only in-frame clones and misses some; the assay was immunoSEQ multiplex PCR. The repertoire holds about 84,000 clones, approximately 81% seen once, with more than 2.5% in the top ten. Specimen: peripheral blood, collected 12 weeks after starting pembrolizumab. Receptor source: an adult with mismatch repair-deficient cancer.

The chain is built from TRBV30 and TRBJ1-3; D may be TRBD1 (6 bases). V was cut by 3 bases and J by 4 bases, with 7 bases left in between. Looked up from germline, CDR1 is GTSNPN and CDR2 is SVGIG (reference sequence). The CDR3 extends over 12 amino acids. The CDR3 nucleotides read TGTGCCTGGAGGGGGACAGGAAACACCATATATTTT. Residues: CAWRGTGNTIYF.

V gene TRBV27 combines with J gene TRBJ2-4; D perhaps matches TRBD2 (7 bases). Germline CDR1 and CDR2: MNHEY and SMNVEV (reference sequence). This CDR3 region has 16 residues. Between the trimmed V and J ends, which lost 2 bases and 2 bases, there was a span of 13 bases. The CDR3 region has the DNA TGTGCCAGCAGTTTAGGGGGGGGCGCGACCAAAAACATTCAGTACTTC. As protein: CASSLGGGATKNIQYF.

The rearrangement uses TRBV6-6 and TRBJ1-5; D might be TRBD1 (5 bases). The CDR3 has 16 amino acids. The V gene's germline CDR1 is MNHNY and CDR2 SVGAGI (reference sequence). V gave up 0 bases and J gave up 3 bases, with 12 bases separating them. The CDR3 nucleotides are TGTGCCAGCAGTTACTCGAGGGGACTCATCAATCAGCCCCAGCATTTT. Residues: CASSYSRGLINQPQHF.

The J gene is TRBJ2-3, the V gene TRBV10-3; possibly TRBD2 for D (6 bases). Looked up from germline, CDR1 is ENHRY and CDR2 is SYGVKD. The CDR3 loop spans 15 amino acids. V lost 2 bases to trimming and J lost 4 bases, with 13 bases between them. CDR3 in amino acids: CAISEKAGRADTQYF. The DNA for the CDR3 is TGTGCCATCAGTGAGAAGGCGGGACGGGCAGATACGCAGTATTTT.

The V gene is TRBV10-3, the J gene TRBJ1-1, with unresolved D. With 2 bases removed from V and 5 bases from J, the gap between germline ends came to 3 bases. The CDR3 has 11 amino acids. CDR1 is ENHRY, CDR2 SYGVKD, per germline. The chain's CDR3 is CAISEGTEAFF. DNA for the CDR3: TGTGCCATCAGTGAGGGTACTGAAGCTTTCTTT.

The gene calls are TRBV2 and TRBJ2-3; TRBD2 matches 10 bases. The CDR3 is made up of 16 amino acids. The germline gives CDR1 SNHLY, CDR2 FYNNEI. J lost 3 bases, V lost 2 bases, and 5 bases had no gene match. The CDR3: CASSELAGEVTDTQYF. DNA for the CDR3: TGTGCCAGCAGTGAACTAGCGGGAGAGGTGACAGATACGCAGTATTTT.

V and J are TRBV6-4 and TRBJ2-3, with D possibly matching TRBD1 (6 bases). The CDR3 is 13 amino acids. CDR1 and CDR2 (germline): MRHNA, SNTAGT. Deletions cut 2 bases from V and 11 bases from J, with 14 bases between. The CDR3: CASSDRQQGRQYF. The CDR3 region has the DNA TGTGCCAGCAGTGACCGACAACAGGGTCGGCAGTATTTT.

This clone occurred a few times. V gene TRBV11-2 combines with J gene TRBJ2-2; TRBD2 agrees at 10 bases. The CDR3 covers 18 residues. V shed 5 bases and J 6 bases; nucleotides not matched to a gene: 15. Per germline, CDR1 SGHAT and CDR2 FQNNGV. The DNA for the CDR3 is TGTGCCAGCAGCCTGGGGGGACTAGCGTCATTAGGCGCCGGGGAGCTGTTTTTT. Translated, it gives CASSLGGLASLGAGELFF.

The chain combines TRBV2 with TRBJ1-2, with D perhaps matching TRBD1 (6 bases). V was trimmed by 6 bases and J by 8 bases, leaving 16 bases between them. This CDR3 spans 13 amino acids. Looked up from germline, CDR1 is SNHLY and CDR2 is FYNNEI. CDR3 sequence (DNA): TGTGCCAGCAGCTTCCAGGGGTTGGAGGGCTACACCTTC. Protein product: CASSFQGLEGYTF.

The chain employs TRBV6-5 and TRBJ1-4; no clear D. The CDR3 is made up of 15 amino acids. The germline V gene encodes CDR1 MNHEY and CDR2 SVGAGI. The germline V and J ends were trimmed by 6 bases and 4 bases, with 15 bases remaining between them. The DNA for the CDR3 is TGTGCCAGCAGAACGCTCCGGATCGATAATGAAAAACTGTTTTTT. Its translation is CASRTLRIDNEKLFF.

This chain connects TRBV19 to TRBJ2-1; TRBD2 aligns across 8 bases. The CDR3 is 14 amino acids. The V gene's germline CDR1 is LNHDA and CDR2 SQIVND (reference sequence). V was clipped by 4 bases and J by 3 bases; unmatched bases: 2. As DNA, the CDR3 is TGTGCCAGTAGTAGACTAGCGAACTACAATGAGCAGTTCTTC. It codes for CASSRLANYNEQFF.

The rearrangement uses TRBV25-1 and TRBJ1-2, with D possibly TRBD1 on 5 matching bases. Germline CDR1 reads MGHDK; CDR2 reads SYGVNS. V dropped 7 bases and J dropped 8 bases, with 20 bases sitting between them. The CDR3 contains 14 residues. The chain's CDR3 is CASTRSNGREGYTF. The CDR3 region has the DNA TGTGCCAGCACCCGGAGTAACGGCAGGGAAGGCTACACCTTC.

The genes are TRBV27 and TRBJ2-1; 8 nucleotides align to TRBD1. The germline V gene has CDR1 MNHEY and CDR2 SMNVEV (reference sequence). The CDR3 runs to 18 residues. The V gene end was trimmed by 5 bases and the J gene end by 7 bases; junction bases not matched to a gene: 19. The CDR3 DNA is TGTGCCAGCAGTCCCAAGAGGGCAGGGGGCGCCTTGTTGAATGAGCAGTTCTTC. This encodes CASSPKRAGGALLNEQFF.

V gene TRBV14 combines with J gene TRBJ2-5; 13 nucleotides line up with TRBD2. CDR1 SGHDN and CDR2 FVKESK come from the germline V gene. The CDR3 contains 18 residues. V dropped 4 bases and J dropped 5; count of bases not matched to a gene: 13. The CDR3 here is CASSRIPGTSGTEETQYF. DNA for the CDR3: TGTGCCAGCAGCCGAATTCCCGGGACTAGCGGGACAGAGGAGACCCAGTACTTC. The full variable domain, its missing parts supplied by reference TRBV14 and TRBJ2-5, is EAGVTQFPSHSVIEKGQTVTLRCDPISGHDNLYWYRRVMGKEIKFLLHFVKESKQDESGMPNNRFLAERTGGTYSTLKVQPAELEDSGVYFCASSRIPGTSGTEETQYFGPGTRLLVL.

A single count supports this clone. The chain employs TRBV10-3 and TRBJ2-5, with no clear D. CDR3 length: 13 amino acids. The germline V gene encodes CDR1 ENHRY and CDR2 SYGVKD. V was cut by 4 bases and J by 1 base, with 7 bases left in between. The chain's CDR3 is CAISGEVQETQYF. CDR3 DNA: TGTGCCATCAGTGGAGAGGTCCAAGAGACCCAGTACTTC.

The J gene is TRBJ1-1, the V gene TRBV10-3; D unresolved. V was pared by 2 bases and J by 1 base, with 5 bases between. Germline assignment: CDR1 ENHRY and CDR2 SYGVKD. The CDR3 extends over 13 amino acids. The CDR3 region has the DNA TGTGCCATCAGTGAGCAAGCGAACACTGAAGCTTTCTTT. It specifies CAISEQANTEAFF.

This sequence joins TRBV10-3 and TRBJ2-7, with D possibly TRBD1 on 5 matching bases. The CDR3 consists of 14 residues. The ends were cut back, 6 bases at V and 0 bases at J, with 12 bases in the middle. Germline V gene data show CDR1 as ENHRY and CDR2 as SYGVKD. The CDR3 loop reads CAISQGLHSYEQYF. DNA for the CDR3: TGTGCCATCAGCCAGGGTCTCCACTCCTACGAGCAGTACTTC.

This chain connects TRBV6-1 to TRBJ2-3; the D call may be TRBD1 or TRBD2 (5 bases each). Looked up from germline, CDR1 is MNHNS and CDR2 is SASEGT. V lost 9 bases to trimming and J lost 2 bases, with 9 bases between them. The CDR3 is 12 amino acids. DNA of the CDR3: TGTGCCAGTGAGGGGAACACAGATACGCAGTATTTT. Its protein product is CASEGNTDTQYF.